What follows are 26 T cell receptor beta chains derived from one specimen sequenced in a study of T-cell memory formation after mild COVID-19. From the 5' RACE reads, TCRdb called clonotypes with MiXCR, one entry per CDR3 protein. This table has just over 350,000 distinct CDR3 sequences, over 13% appearing once. The sample was PBMCs or a T cell subset sorted from them (not recorded which). These receptor sequences come from a man younger than 35 who had mild COVID-19 (a few samples of this study predate the infection). Cell type and time point are not known.

This clonotype was counted only a few times. At one end the junction does not follow the germline gene, possibly because of a read error. The rearrangement uses TRBV5-1 and TRBJ2-3; TRBD1 matches 7 bases. Germline assignment: CDR1 SGHRS and CDR2 YFSETQ. The CDR3 runs to 16 residues. In DNA form, the CDR3 reads TGCGCTAGCAGCCCAGGGGGACAGTGGAGCACAGATACGCAGTATTTT. It encodes CASSPGGQWSTDTQYF.

The rearrangement joins TRBV6-4 to TRBJ2-6; D remains ambiguous. Trimming stripped 7 bases from V and 0 bases from J, with 10 bases between. The CDR3 is made up of 15 amino acids. Looked up from germline, CDR1 is MRHNA and CDR2 is SNTAGT. As DNA, the CDR3 is TGTGCCAGCATATCGGCATACTCTGGGGCCAACGTCCTGACTTTC. Amino acid sequence: CASISAYSGANVLTF.

This clonotype turned up a few times. The genes are TRBV10-3 and TRBJ1-5, with D uncertain. This CDR3 comprises 13 residues. Germline CDR1 reads ENHRY; CDR2 reads SYGVKD. Trimming left V 7 bases short and J 3 bases short, with 10 bases between. The CDR3 loop is CAINWENNQPQHF. As DNA, the CDR3 is TGTGCCATCAATTGGGAGAACAATCAGCCCCAGCATTTT.

The V and J genes are TRBV5-1 and TRBJ1-1; no definite D call. V was trimmed by 4 bases and J by 4 bases, leaving 11 bases between them. Germline V CDR1 and CDR2: SGHRS, YFSETQ. The CDR3 is 13 amino acids. The CDR3 loop reads CASSMLKGTEAFF. Here the CDR3 DNA reads TGCGCCAGCAGCATGCTCAAGGGCACTGAAGCTTTCTTT.

The J gene is TRBJ2-1, the V gene TRBV4-1; TRBD2 aligns across 12 bases. CDR1 MGHRA and CDR2 YSYEKL come from the germline V gene. Unmatched junction bases numbered 6, after V lost 0 bases and J lost 12 bases. There are 15 residues in the CDR3. The CDR3 coding sequence is TGCGCCAGCAGCCAAGATGGACTAGCGGGGTCGGGGCAGTTCTTC. Amino acid sequence: CASSQDGLAGSGQFF.

The chain couples TRBV28 to TRBJ2-7; tentatively, D is TRBD1 or TRBD2 (5 bases each). Germline V CDR1 and CDR2: MDHEN, SYDVKM. V lost 11 bases and J lost 6, with 17 bases in between. This CDR3 is 12 amino acids long. The CDR3 protein is CASAGSAPEQYV. The CDR3 coding sequence is TGTGCCTCGGCAGGGAGCGCTCCCGAGCAGTACGTC.

CDR3 loop: CASTRGGGSQTRFF. For the CDR3, the DNA is TGTGCCAGCACTCGAGGGGGAGGTTCGCAGACCCGGTTCTTC. The rearrangement uses TRBV5-4 and TRBJ2-1, with D possibly called TRBD1 or TRBD2 (6 bases each). Per the germline V gene, CDR1 is SGHNT and CDR2 is YYREEE (reference sequence). This CDR3 has 14 residues. The V end lost 6 bases, the J end lost 15 bases, and 25 bases lay between the germline ends.

This clonotype was seen repeatedly, ten times or more. This rearrangement joins TRBV28 to TRBJ2-3; 10 bases line up with TRBD2. J lost 2 bases, V lost 5 bases, and 4 bases had no gene match. The germline CDR1 and CDR2 sequences are MDHEN and SYDVKM. The CDR3 length is 15 residues. CDR3 coding DNA: TGTGCCAGCAGTCTAGCGGGGGCCAACACAGATACGCAGTATTTT. Translating it yields CASSLAGANTDTQYF.

The V call is TRBV2, the J call TRBJ2-5, with 7 bases aligning to TRBD2. V trimming: 8 bases; J trimming: 5 bases; junction bases outside the gene matches: 8. The germline gives CDR1 SNHLY, CDR2 FYNNEI. The CDR3 is 13 amino acids. The DNA for the CDR3 is TGTGCCAGCCGACGGGTTAGCGGGGAGACCCAGTACTTC. Protein product: CASRRVSGETQYF.

A few counts support this clonotype. The rearrangement joins TRBV12-3 or TRBV12-4 to TRBJ2-2; D unclear. Trimming pared 7 bases from V and 6 bases from J, leaving 12 bases between. The CDR3 sequence is 13 residues long. In DNA form, the CDR3 reads TGTGCCAGCACAGGTGGGCTCGCCGGGGAGCTGTTTTTT. Its translation is CASTGGLAGELFF.

The chain uses TRBV7-2 and TRBJ2-5; no definite D call. The germline V gene has CDR1 SGHTA and CDR2 FQGNSA. This CDR3 spans 16 amino acids. V lost 5 bases to trimming and J lost 2 bases, with 18 bases between them. The CDR3 sequence: CASSLAAHAAQETQYF. The CDR3 nucleotides read TGTGCCAGCAGCCTCGCGGCTCACGCGGCACAAGAGACCCAGTACTTC.

This clonotype was counted many times. This chain connects TRBV18 to TRBJ1-5; D is possibly TRBD1 (5 bases). Germline-derived CDR1 and CDR2 are KGHSH and LQKENI. There are 16 residues in the CDR3. V was cut by 0 bases and J by 9 bases, with 18 bases left in between. The CDR3 sequence is CASSPPEGSSGRPQHF. Written as DNA, the CDR3 is TGTGCCAGCTCACCACCTGAGGGGTCGTCAGGGAGGCCCCAGCATTTT.

A remark on this clonotype: Without the conserved terminal phenylalanine or tryptophan, this CDR3 likely stems from a read error. The chain links TRBV30 to TRBJ2-3; the D gene is possibly TRBD2 (6 bases). CDR3 size: 12 residues. CDR1 is GTSNPN, CDR2 SVGIG, per germline (reference sequence). Trimming stripped 3 bases from V and 8 bases from J, with 12 bases between. CDR3 nucleotide sequence: TGTGCCTGGAGGGGACTGGAGATTACGCAGTATTCT. Translation gives CAWRGLEITQYS.

The rearrangement links TRBV12-3 or TRBV12-4 to TRBJ2-7; the D gene is possibly TRBD2 (5 bases). Trimming removed 6 bases from V and 6 bases from J, with 15 bases in between. CDR3 length: 13 amino acids. CDR3 in DNA: TGTGCCAGCAGACGCGGAGGATACGGCGAGCAGTACTTC. It translates to CASRRGGYGEQYF.

This clonotype has a handful of counts. This chain connects TRBV5-1 to TRBJ1-1, with D maybe TRBD1 (6 bases). The ends were cut back, 3 bases at V and 2 bases at J, with 11 bases in the middle. Germline V gene data show CDR1 as SGHRS and CDR2 as YFSETQ. This CDR3 has 14 amino acids. CDR3 amino acids: CASSWDNSNTEAFF. The CDR3 nucleotides read TGCGCCAGCAGCTGGGACAACTCCAACACTGAAGCTTTCTTT.

The chain is built from TRBV10-2 and TRBJ1-2; the D gene is possibly TRBD1 (5 bases). Germline CDR1 WSHSY, CDR2 SAAADI. This CDR3 spans 14 amino acids. Trimming shortened V by 6 bases and J by 0 bases, and 11 bases separated the two germline ends. The CDR3 DNA is TGCGCCAGCAGCGAGCCAGGGTCTAACTATGGCTACACCTTC. This translates into CASSEPGSNYGYTF.

The V and J genes are TRBV20-1 and TRBJ2-7; TRBD1 is a possible D gene (6 bases). Germline-derived CDR1 and CDR2 are DFQATT and SNEGSKA (reference sequence). The V end was cut by 6 bases, the J end by 2 bases, with 14 bases between. CDR3 length: 13 residues. In nucleotides, the CDR3 is TGCAGTGCCTTAACAGGGACCCCCTACGAGCAGTACTTC. Protein sequence: CSALTGTPYEQYF.

The rearrangement links TRBV6-5 to TRBJ2-1; D is unresolved. The germline gives CDR1 MNHEY, CDR2 SVGAGI. There are 16 residues in the CDR3. With 2 bases removed from V and 4 bases from J, the gap between germline ends came to 15 bases. The CDR3, as DNA: TGTGCCAGCAGTTACACCGCCTTCGGGCGATACAATGAGCAGTTCTTC. Its protein is CASSYTAFGRYNEQFF.

In its sample, this clonotype was seen a few times. The chain links TRBV2 to TRBJ2-3; weak D call: TRBD2 (5 bases). The CDR3 runs 12 residues. V was shortened by 8 bases and J by 7 bases, with 13 bases between the two germline ends. CDR1 SNHLY and CDR2 FYNNEI come from the germline V gene. Here the CDR3 DNA reads TGTGCCAGCTCACTAGGGTGGAATACGCAGTATTTT. This translates into CASSLGWNTQYF.

The rearrangement uses TRBV29-1 and TRBJ2-3, with a weak D call TRBD2 (5 bases). Germline CDR1 SQVTM, CDR2 ANQGSEA. This CDR3 contains 17 residues. Deletions cut 1 base from V and 0 bases from J, with 17 bases between. Here the CDR3 reads CSVEGGVHRTSTDTQYF. The CDR3 DNA sequence: TGCAGCGTTGAAGGTGGGGTCCATCGGACTAGCACAGATACGCAGTATTTT.

J is TRBJ1-2 and V is TRBV20-1; D is unclear. The germline CDR1 and CDR2 sequences are DFQATT and SNEGSKA (reference sequence). Deletions cut 3 bases from V and 4 bases from J, with 9 bases between. This CDR3 is built from 12 residues. In nucleotides, the CDR3 is TGCAGTGCTAGTGGGGATAGCTATGGCTACACCTTC. Its translation: CSASGDSYGYTF.

The V and J genes are TRBV4-1 and TRBJ2-6; 7 positions agree with TRBD1. CDR1 is MGHRA and CDR2 is YSYEKL in the germline V gene. The junction had 12 bases not matched to a gene; V was cut back by 3 bases and J by 1 base. The CDR3 runs 19 residues. This CDR3 is CASSHPVKGANSGANVLTF. Here the CDR3 DNA reads TGCGCCAGCAGCCACCCCGTGAAGGGGGCTAATTCTGGGGCCAACGTCCTGACTTTC.

This clonotype was detected ten times or more. The chain has TRBV20-1 and TRBJ2-6; TRBD1 might be the D (5 bases). V was clipped by 6 bases and J by 0 bases, with 15 bases between them. This CDR3 has 16 amino acids. Germline V CDR1 and CDR2: DFQATT, SNEGSKA (reference sequence). The DNA for the CDR3 is TGCAGTGCCAGCCGAACAGGTATCTCTGGGGCCAACGTCCTGACTTTC. Translated: CSASRTGISGANVLTF.

The sample holds many counts of this clonotype. CDR3 bases: TGCGCCAGCAGAGAAGGGGGTCGCGGGGAGCTGTTTTTT. Its translation is CASREGGRGELFF. The chain has TRBV5-1 and TRBJ2-2; a possible D gene is TRBD1 (6 bases). CDR1 SGHRS and CDR2 YFSETQ come from the germline V gene. The length of the CDR3 is 13 residues. Trimming left V 5 bases short and J 7 bases short, with 12 bases between.

The gene calls are TRBV24-1 and TRBJ2-1, with 8 positions matching TRBD1. Per the germline V gene, CDR1 is KGHDR and CDR2 is SFDVKD. J was trimmed by 3 bases and V by 7 bases; bases with no gene match: 7. This CDR3 spans 15 amino acids. CDR3: CATSQPGQDYNEQFF. DNA of the CDR3: TGTGCCACCAGCCAGCCGGGACAGGACTACAATGAGCAGTTCTTC.

This clonotype was recorded a few times. The gene calls are TRBV4-3 and TRBJ1-2; 8 bases fit TRBD1. V shed 1 base and J 8 bases; nucleotides not matched to a gene: 6. CDR3 size: 14 residues. Germline CDR1 is LGHNA and CDR2 is YSLEER. The CDR3 DNA reads as TGCGCCAGCAGCCAAGGGTGGACAGGGATGGGCTACACCTTC. The encoded protein is CASSQGWTGMGYTF.